The clone carrying this T cell receptor beta chain was recorded only once. The antigen is not known. Germline V gene lookup returns CDR1 DFQATT and CDR2 SNEGSKA (reference sequence). Germline trimming cut 2 bases from V and 5 bases from J; bases unmatched to any gene: 7. This CDR3 is built from 16 residues. The data are from a study of blood T cells in healthy people across ages. Study outcomes and limitations: Underestimates were what the diversity estimates from one million T cells were considered to be. A strong correlation was found between TCR beta diversity and the percentage of naive T cells.

Together with a sample-barcoded 5' primer, a J-beta primer mix was included in a second PCR lasting roughly 6 to 12 cycles. TCRdb used MiXCR to reprocess the 5' RACE reads, holding one entry per CDR3 protein. The table includes hundreds of thousands of distinct CDR3 sequences, roughly 44% detected once. Total RNA amounts of at least 6 micrograms were extracted per sample. Sequenced: blood. J is TRBJ1-6 and V is TRBV20-1, with 9 bases matching TRBD1. The sequence came from a man between 60 and 75 years old in good health. Here the CDR3 DNA reads TGCAGTGCTAGATCCTGGACAGGGGTTCATAATTCACCCCTCCACTTT. Its translation: CSARSWTGVHNSPLHF.